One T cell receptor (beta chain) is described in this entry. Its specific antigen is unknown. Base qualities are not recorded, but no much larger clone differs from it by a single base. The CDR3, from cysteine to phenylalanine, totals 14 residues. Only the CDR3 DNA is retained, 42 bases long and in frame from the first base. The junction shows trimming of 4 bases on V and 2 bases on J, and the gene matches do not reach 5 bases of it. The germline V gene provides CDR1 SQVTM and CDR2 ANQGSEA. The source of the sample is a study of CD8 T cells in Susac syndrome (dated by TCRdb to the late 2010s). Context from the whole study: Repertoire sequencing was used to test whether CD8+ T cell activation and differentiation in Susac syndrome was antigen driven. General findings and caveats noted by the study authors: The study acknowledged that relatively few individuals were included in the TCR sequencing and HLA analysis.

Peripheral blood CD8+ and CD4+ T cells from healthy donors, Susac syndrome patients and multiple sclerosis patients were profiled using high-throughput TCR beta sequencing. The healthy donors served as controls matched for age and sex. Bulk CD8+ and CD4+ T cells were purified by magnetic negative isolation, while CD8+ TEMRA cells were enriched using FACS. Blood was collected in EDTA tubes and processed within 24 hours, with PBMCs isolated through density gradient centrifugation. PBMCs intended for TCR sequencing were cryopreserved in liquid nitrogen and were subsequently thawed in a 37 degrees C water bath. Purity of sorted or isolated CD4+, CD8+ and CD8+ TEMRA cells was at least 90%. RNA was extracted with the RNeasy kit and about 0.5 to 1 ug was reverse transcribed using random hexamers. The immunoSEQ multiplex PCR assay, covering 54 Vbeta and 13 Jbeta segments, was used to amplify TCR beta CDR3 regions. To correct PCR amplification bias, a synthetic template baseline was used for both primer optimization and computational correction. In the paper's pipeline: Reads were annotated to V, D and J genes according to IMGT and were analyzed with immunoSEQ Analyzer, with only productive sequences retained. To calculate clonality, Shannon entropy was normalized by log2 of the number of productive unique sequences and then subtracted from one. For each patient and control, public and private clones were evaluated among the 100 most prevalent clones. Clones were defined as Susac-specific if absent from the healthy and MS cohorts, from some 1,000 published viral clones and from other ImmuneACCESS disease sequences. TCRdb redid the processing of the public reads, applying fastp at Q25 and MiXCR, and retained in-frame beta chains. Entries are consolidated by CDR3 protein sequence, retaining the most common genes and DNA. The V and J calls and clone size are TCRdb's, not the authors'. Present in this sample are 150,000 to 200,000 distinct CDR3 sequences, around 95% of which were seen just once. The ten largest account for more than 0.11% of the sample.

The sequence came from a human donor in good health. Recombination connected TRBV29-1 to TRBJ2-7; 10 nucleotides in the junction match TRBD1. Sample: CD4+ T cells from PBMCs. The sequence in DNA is TGCAGCGTTGTAAAGGACAGGGGGACCTACGAGCAGTACTTC. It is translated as CSVVKDRGTYEQYF.